The 3 T cell receptor beta chains reported below all come from one sample, sequenced in a study of shared clonotypes between healthy human individuals. Libraries were prepared by immunoSEQ multiplex PCR; TCRdb keeps only in-frame clonotypes and omits some of them. The sample includes about 2.4 million clones, over 85% of them seen just once. Sequencing was done on a sample of naive CD4+ T cells sorted from blood. Subset of the sample: CD45RA+ positively selected. Every receptor here comes from a man younger than 35 in good health.

This sequence joins TRBV28 and TRBJ2-1, with 16 bases matching TRBD2. Germline values: CDR1 MDHEN, CDR2 SYDVKM. V was clipped by 7 bases and J by 0 bases; unmatched bases: 3. CDR3 length equals 17 residues. The CDR3 bases are TGTGCCAGCATTGGGACTAGCGGGGGGGCCTCCTACAATGAGCAGTTCTTC. Its translation is CASIGTSGGASYNEQFF.

This chain joins TRBV7-2 and TRBJ2-5; D is perhaps TRBD2 (6 bases). Germline values: CDR1 SGHTA, CDR2 FQGNSA. The CDR3 is 14 residues long. Trimming shortened V by 5 bases and J by 9 bases, and 19 bases separated the two germline ends. The CDR3 nucleotides read TGTGCCAGCAGCCTGGGACTTAGTATTGCGGCCCAGTACTTC. This sequence encodes CASSLGLSIAAQYF.

This chain connects TRBV7-2 to TRBJ2-1, with TRBD2 identical over 7 bases. The CDR3 has 15 amino acids. With V trimmed by 1 base and J by 14 bases, 14 bases remained unmatched. CDR1 and CDR2 from the germline V gene are SGHTA and FQGNSA. CDR3 residues: CASSLVLGLETRKFF. CDR3 DNA: TGTGCCAGCAGCTTAGTGCTAGGACTAGAGACTAGGAAGTTCTTC.